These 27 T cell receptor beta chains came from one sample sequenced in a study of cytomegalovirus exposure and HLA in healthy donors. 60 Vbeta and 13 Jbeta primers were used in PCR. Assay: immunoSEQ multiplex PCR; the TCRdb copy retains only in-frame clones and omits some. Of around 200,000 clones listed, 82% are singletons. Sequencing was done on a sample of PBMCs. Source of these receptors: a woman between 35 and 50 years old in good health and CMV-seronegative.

The CDR3, as DNA: TGTGCCAGCAGCGGACAGGTGCCCTACGAGCAGTACTTC. This gives the protein CASSGQVPYEQYF. The chain is built from TRBV6-5 and TRBJ2-7; TRBD1 matches 7 bases. The CDR3 covers 13 residues. Germline CDR1 MNHEY, CDR2 SVGAGI. Losses at the gene ends were 6 bases for V and 2 bases for J; bases not matched to a gene: 4.

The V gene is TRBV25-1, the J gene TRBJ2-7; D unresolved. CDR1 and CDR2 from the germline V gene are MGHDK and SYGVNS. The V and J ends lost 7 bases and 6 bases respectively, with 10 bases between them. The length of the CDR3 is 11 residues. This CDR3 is CASNGLGEQYF. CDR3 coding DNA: TGTGCCAGCAACGGGTTGGGCGAGCAGTACTTC.

The CDR3 region is CASGQGTDTQYF. CDR3 in DNA: TGTGCCAGCGGTCAGGGCACAGATACGCAGTATTTT. The rearrangement links TRBV7-8 to TRBJ2-3; D unclear. Germline loops: CDR1 SGHVS, CDR2 FQNEAQ. The CDR3 is 12 residues long. Trimming shortened V by 8 bases and J by 1 base, and 7 bases separated the two germline ends.

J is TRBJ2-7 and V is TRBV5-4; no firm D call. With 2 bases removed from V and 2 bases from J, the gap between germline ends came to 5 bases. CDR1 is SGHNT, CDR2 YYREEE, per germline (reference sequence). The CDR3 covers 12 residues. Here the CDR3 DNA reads TGTGCCAGCAGCTTTGACACCTACGAGCAGTACTTC. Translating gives CASSFDTYEQYF.

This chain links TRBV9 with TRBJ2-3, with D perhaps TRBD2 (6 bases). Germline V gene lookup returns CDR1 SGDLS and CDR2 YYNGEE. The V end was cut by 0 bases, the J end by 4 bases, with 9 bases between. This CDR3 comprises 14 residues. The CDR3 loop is CASSVGSGADTQYF. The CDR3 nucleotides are TGTGCCAGCAGCGTAGGTTCGGGGGCAGATACGCAGTATTTT.

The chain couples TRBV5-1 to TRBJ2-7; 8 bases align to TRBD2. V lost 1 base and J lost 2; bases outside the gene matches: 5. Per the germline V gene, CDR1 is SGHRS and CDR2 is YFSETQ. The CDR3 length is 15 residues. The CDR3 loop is CASSLSSGGTYEQYF. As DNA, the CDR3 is TGCGCCAGCAGCTTGAGCTCGGGGGGGACCTACGAGCAGTACTTC. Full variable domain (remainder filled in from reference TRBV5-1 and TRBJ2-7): KAGVTQTPRYLIKTRGQQVTLSCSPISGHRSVSWYQQTPGQGLQFLFEYFSETQRNKGNFPGRFSGRQFSNSRSEMNVSTLELGDSALYLCASSLSSGGTYEQYFGPGTRLTVT.

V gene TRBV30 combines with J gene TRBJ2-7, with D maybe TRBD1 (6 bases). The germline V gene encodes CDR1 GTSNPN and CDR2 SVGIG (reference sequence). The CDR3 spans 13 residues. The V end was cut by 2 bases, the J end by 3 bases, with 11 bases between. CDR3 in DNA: TGTGCCTGGAGTCGGGACACACTCTACGAGCAGTACTTC. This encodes CAWSRDTLYEQYF.

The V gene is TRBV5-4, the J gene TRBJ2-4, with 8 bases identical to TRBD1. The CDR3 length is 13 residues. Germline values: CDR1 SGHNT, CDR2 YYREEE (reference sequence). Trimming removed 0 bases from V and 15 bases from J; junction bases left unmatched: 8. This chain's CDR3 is CASSLAPGQVRYF. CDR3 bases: TGTGCCAGCAGCTTGGCCCCGGGACAGGTTAGGTACTTC. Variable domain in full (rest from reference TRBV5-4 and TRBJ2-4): ETGVTQSPTHLIKTRGQQVTLRCSSQSGHNTVSWYQQALGQGPQFIFQYYREEENGRGNFPPRFSGLQFPNYSSELNVNALELDDSALYLCASSLAPGQVRYFGAGTRLSVL.

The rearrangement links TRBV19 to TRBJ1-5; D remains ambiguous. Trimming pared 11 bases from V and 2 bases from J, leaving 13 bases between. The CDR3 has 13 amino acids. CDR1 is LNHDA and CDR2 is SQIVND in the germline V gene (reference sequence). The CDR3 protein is CASQTGGNQPQHF. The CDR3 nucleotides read TGTGCCTCACAGACCGGGGGCAATCAGCCCCAGCATTTT.

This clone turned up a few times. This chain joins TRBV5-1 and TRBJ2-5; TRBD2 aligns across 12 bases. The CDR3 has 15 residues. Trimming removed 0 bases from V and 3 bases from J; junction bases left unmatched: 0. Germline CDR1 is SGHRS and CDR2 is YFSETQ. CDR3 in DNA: TGCGCCAGCAGCTTGGGGACTAGCGGGGAAGAGACCCAGTACTTC. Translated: CASSLGTSGEETQYF.

CDR3 sequence (DNA): TGTGCCAGCTCACCCGCACAGGGACCCTCTGGAAACACCATATATTTT. As protein: CASSPAQGPSGNTIYF. The gene calls are TRBV18 and TRBJ1-3; a possible D gene is TRBD1 (6 bases). Germline V gives CDR1 KGHSH, CDR2 LQKENI. The CDR3 totals 16 residues. V was trimmed by 3 bases and J by 0 bases, leaving 12 bases between them.

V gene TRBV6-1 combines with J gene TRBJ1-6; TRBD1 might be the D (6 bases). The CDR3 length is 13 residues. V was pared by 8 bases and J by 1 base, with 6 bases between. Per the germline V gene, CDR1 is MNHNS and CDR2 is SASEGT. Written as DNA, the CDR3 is TGTGCCAGCGGGACATCCTATAATTCACCCCTCCACTTT. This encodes CASGTSYNSPLHF.

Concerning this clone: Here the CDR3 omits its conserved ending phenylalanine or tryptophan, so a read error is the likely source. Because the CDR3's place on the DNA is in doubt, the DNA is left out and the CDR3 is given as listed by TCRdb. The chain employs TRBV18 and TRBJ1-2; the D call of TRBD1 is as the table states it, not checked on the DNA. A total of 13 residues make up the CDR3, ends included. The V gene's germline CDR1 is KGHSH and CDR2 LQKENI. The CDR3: CASSPLGRQGAFL.

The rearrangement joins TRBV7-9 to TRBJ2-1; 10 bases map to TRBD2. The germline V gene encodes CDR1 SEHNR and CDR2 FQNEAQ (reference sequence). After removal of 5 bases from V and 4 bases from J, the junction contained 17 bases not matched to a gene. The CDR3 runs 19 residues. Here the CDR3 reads CASSQPPGASGGHYNEQFF. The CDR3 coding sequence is TGTGCCAGCAGCCAACCACCGGGGGCTAGCGGGGGACATTACAATGAGCAGTTCTTC.

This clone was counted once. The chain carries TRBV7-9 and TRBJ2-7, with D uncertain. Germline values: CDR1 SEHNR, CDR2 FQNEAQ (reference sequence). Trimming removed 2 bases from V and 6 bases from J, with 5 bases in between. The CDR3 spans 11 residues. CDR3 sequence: CASSLTSEQYF. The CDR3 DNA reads TGTGCCAGCAGCTTAACCAGCGAGCAGTACTTC. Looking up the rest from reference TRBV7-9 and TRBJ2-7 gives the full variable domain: DTGVSQNPRHKITKRGQNVTFRCDPISEHNRLYWYRQTLGQGPEFLTYFQNEAQLEKSRLLSDRFSAERPKGSFSTLEIQRTEQGDSAMYLCASSLTSEQYFGPGTRLTVT.

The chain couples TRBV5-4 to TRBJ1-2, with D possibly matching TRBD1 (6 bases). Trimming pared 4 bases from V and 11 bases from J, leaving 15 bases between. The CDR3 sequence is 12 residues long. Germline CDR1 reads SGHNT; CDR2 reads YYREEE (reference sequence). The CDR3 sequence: CASSPQGLGYTF. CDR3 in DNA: TGTGCCAGCAGCCCACAGGGCCTTGGATACACCTTC.

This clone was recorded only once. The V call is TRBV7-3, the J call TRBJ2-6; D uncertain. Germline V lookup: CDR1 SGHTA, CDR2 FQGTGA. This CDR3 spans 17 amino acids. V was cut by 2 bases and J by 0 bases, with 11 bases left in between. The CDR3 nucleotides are TGTGCCAGCAGCTTACACGGTCGGGTCTCTGGGGCCAACGTCCTGACTTTC. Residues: CASSLHGRVSGANVLTF.

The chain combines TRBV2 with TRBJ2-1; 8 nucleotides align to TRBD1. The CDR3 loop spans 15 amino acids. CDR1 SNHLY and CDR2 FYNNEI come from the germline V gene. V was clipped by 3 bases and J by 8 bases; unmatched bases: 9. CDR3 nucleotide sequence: TGTGCCAGCAGTGACTTCAGGGGGCCGGCATATGAGCAGTTCTTC. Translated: CASSDFRGPAYEQFF.

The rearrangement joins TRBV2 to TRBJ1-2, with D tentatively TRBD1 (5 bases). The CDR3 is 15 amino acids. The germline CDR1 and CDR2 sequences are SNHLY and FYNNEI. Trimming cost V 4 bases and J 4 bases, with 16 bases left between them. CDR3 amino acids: CASSVGFGQSYGYTF. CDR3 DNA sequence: TGTGCCAGCAGTGTTGGTTTTGGACAAAGCTATGGCTACACCTTC.

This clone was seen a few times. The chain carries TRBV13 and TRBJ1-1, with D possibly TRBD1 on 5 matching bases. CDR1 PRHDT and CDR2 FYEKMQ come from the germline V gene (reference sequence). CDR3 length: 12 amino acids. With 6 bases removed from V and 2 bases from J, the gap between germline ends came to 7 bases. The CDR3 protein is CASRDSNTEAFF. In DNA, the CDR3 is TGTGCCAGCAGAGACAGCAACACTGAAGCTTTCTTT.

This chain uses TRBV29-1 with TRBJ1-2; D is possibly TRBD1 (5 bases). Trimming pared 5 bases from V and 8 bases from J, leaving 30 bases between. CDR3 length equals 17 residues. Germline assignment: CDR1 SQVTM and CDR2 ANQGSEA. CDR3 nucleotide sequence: TGCAGCGTTCCCGGCGGGGCTGGGAGACCTTCCCTGGGAGGCTACACCTTC. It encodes CSVPGGAGRPSLGGYTF.

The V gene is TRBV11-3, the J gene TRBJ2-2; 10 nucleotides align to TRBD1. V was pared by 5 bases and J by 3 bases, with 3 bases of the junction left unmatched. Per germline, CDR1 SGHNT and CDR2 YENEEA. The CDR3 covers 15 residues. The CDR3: CASSKDRGYTGELFF. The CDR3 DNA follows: TGTGCCAGCAGCAAGGACAGGGGGTACACCGGGGAGCTGTTTTTT.

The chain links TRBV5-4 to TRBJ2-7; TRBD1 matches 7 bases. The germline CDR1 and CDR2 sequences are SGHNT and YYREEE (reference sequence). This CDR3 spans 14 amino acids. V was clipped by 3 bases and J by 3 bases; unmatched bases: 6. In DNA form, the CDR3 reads TGTGCCAGCAGCTCGACAGGGCGAATCTACGAGCAGTACTTC. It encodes CASSSTGRIYEQYF.

The CDR3 DNA reads as TGCGCCAGCAGCCAGCGCGGGACAGGGGTCCTGGGTACTGAAGCTTTCTTT. Protein product: CASSQRGTGVLGTEAFF. The chain uses TRBV4-1 and TRBJ1-1, with TRBD1 matching 10 bases. The CDR3 is made up of 17 amino acids. Per germline, CDR1 MGHRA and CDR2 YSYEKL. The J segment lost 5 bases and the V segment lost 3 bases, leaving 12 bases of the junction unmatched.

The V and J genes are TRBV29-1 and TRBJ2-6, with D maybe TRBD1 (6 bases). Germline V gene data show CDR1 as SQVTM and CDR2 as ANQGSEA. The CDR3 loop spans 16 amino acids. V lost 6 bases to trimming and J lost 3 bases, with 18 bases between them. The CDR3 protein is CSVVGAGAGGANVLTF. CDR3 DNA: TGCAGCGTCGTGGGGGCAGGGGCGGGTGGGGCCAACGTCCTGACTTTC.

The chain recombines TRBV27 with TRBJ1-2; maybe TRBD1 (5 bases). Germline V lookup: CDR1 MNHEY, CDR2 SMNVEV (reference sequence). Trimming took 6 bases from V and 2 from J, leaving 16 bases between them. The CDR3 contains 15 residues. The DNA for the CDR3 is TGTGCCAGCAGCAATACCGGGGGTAGAAACTATGGCTACACCTTC. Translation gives CASSNTGGRNYGYTF.

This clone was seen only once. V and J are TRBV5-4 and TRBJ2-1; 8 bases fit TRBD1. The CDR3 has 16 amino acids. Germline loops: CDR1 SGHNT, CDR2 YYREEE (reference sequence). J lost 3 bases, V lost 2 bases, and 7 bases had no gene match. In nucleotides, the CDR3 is TGTGCCAGCAGCTTAAAGACAGGGGCCCGCTACAATGAGCAGTTCTTC. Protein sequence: CASSLKTGARYNEQFF. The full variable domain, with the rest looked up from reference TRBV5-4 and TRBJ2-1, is ETGVTQSPTHLIKTRGQQVTLRCSSQSGHNTVSWYQQALGQGPQFIFQYYREEENGRGNFPPRFSGLQFPNYSSELNVNALELDDSALYLCASSLKTGARYNEQFFGPGTRLTVL.